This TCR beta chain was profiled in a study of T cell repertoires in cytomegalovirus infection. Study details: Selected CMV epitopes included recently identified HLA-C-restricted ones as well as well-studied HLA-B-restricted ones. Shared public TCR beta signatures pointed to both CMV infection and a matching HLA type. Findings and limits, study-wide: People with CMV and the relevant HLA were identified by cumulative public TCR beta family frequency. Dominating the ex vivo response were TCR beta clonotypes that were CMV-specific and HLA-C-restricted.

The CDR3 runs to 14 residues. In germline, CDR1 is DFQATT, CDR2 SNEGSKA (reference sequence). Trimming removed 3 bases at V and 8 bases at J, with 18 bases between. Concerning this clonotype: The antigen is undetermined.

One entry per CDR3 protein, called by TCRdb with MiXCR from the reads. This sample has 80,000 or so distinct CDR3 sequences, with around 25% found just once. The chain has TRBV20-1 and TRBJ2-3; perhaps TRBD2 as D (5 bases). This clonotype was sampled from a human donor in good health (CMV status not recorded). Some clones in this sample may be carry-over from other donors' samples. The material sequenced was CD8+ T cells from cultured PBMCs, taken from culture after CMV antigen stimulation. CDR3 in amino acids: CSASITGITSTQYF. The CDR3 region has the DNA TGCAGTGCTAGCATAACCGGGATCACAAGTACGCAGTATTTT.